One sample yielded the 31 T cell receptor beta chains listed below, sequenced in a study of blood T cell repertoires in COVID-19. Data came from immunoSEQ multiplex PCR; TCRdb stores just in-frame clones and leaves some out. The table includes 85,000 to 120,000 clones, approximately 86% detected once. Sequencing input: peripheral blood. All receptors come from a man aged 45-60 years with active or convalescent COVID-19.

This chain joins TRBV29-1 and TRBJ1-2; 8 bases are a match to TRBD1. The CDR3 sequence is 13 residues long. V shed 6 bases and J 2 bases; nucleotides not matched to a gene: 5. Per germline, CDR1 SQVTM and CDR2 ANQGSEA. In DNA form, the CDR3 reads TGCAGCGTATCGACAGGGGCGAACTATGGCTACACCTTC. This codes for CSVSTGANYGYTF.

This chain connects TRBV5-1 to TRBJ2-5, with 9 bases identical to TRBD1. Germline lookup yields CDR1 SGHRS and CDR2 YFSETQ. Germline trimming cut 4 bases from V and 5 bases from J; bases unmatched to any gene: 6. This CDR3 has 14 amino acids. CDR3 DNA sequence: TGCGCCAGCAGCCTGGACAGGGGCTCGGAGACCCAGTACTTC. Protein sequence: CASSLDRGSETQYF. The full variable domain, with the rest looked up from reference TRBV5-1 and TRBJ2-5, is KAGVTQTPRYLIKTRGQQVTLSCSPISGHRSVSWYQQTPGQGLQFLFEYFSETQRNKGNFPGRFSGRQFSNSRSEMNVSTLELGDSALYLCASSLDRGSETQYFGPGTRLLVL.

The CDR3 DNA is TGTGCCAGCAGCTTGGTGAGCGGGGGCTTACATGGCGAGCAGTACGTC. Protein product: CASSLVSGGLHGEQYV. The J gene is TRBJ2-7, the V gene TRBV5-4; 8 nucleotides align to TRBD2. Trimming cost V 0 bases and J 6 bases; bases outside gene matches: 11. This CDR3 has 16 amino acids. The germline CDR1 and CDR2 sequences are SGHNT and YYREEE (reference sequence).

V and J are TRBV3-1 (or the pseudogene TRBV3-2) and TRBJ2-3; maybe TRBD2 (6 bases). Trimming removed 1 base at V and 5 bases at J, with 13 bases between. The CDR3 is made up of 15 amino acids. CDR1 is LGHDT and CDR2 is YNNKEL in the germline V gene (reference sequence). The CDR3 DNA reads as TGTGCCAGCAGCCAAGGGTGGGGGGAAGGAGATACGCAGTATTTT. The encoded protein is CASSQGWGEGDTQYF.

This chain connects TRBV6-2 or TRBV6-3 to TRBJ1-2; 8 bases align to TRBD1. V gave up 2 bases and J gave up 7 bases; unmatched junction bases: 6. Germline V gene sequence: CDR1 MNHEY, CDR2 SVGEGT. The CDR3 consists of 14 residues. The CDR3 DNA follows: TGTGCCAGCAGTTACCCTACGGACAGGGCTGGCTACACCTTC. This sequence encodes CASSYPTDRAGYTF.

The chain combines TRBV10-2 with TRBJ1-1; weak D call: TRBD1 (5 bases). The ends were cut back, 0 bases at V and 10 bases at J, with 12 bases in the middle. Per germline, CDR1 WSHSY and CDR2 SAAADI. The CDR3 is 13 amino acids. CDR3 DNA: TGCGCCAGCAGTGAGTCGACTCGGGGGAGAGCTTTCTTT. This codes for CASSESTRGRAFF.

This clone was recorded only once. The chain has TRBV11-2 and TRBJ1-3; 7 bases line up with TRBD1. CDR1 and CDR2 from the germline V gene are SGHAT and FQNNGV. The CDR3 is made up of 15 amino acids. V was pared by 5 bases and J by 4 bases, with 8 bases of the junction left unmatched. The CDR3 DNA reads as TGTGCCAGCAGCCTTACGGACAGGAACGGAAACACCATATATTTT. This codes for CASSLTDRNGNTIYF. The whole variable domain, filled in from reference TRBV11-2 and TRBJ1-3, reads EAGVAQSPRYKIIEKRQSVAFWCNPISGHATLYWYQQILGQGPKLLIQFQNNGVVDDSQLPKDRFSAERLKGVDSTLKIQPAKLEDSAVYLCASSLTDRNGNTIYFGEGSWLTVV.

This chain uses TRBV19 with TRBJ2-3; D might be TRBD1 (6 bases). This CDR3 contains 14 residues. V shed 4 bases and J shed 3 bases, with 11 bases lying between them. Germline V lookup: CDR1 LNHDA, CDR2 SQIVND (reference sequence). CDR3 nucleotide sequence: TGTGCCAGTAGTAACGACAGGAGTACAGATACGCAGTATTTT. It specifies CASSNDRSTDTQYF.

This clone was counted a single time. The rearrangement links TRBV5-1 to TRBJ2-1; 11 positions agree with TRBD1. CDR1 SGHRS and CDR2 YFSETQ come from the germline V gene. CDR3 length equals 14 residues. V dropped 4 bases and J dropped 6; count of bases not matched to a gene: 3. The CDR3 protein is CASSPGTGGNEQFF. The CDR3 coding sequence is TGCGCCAGCAGCCCGGGGACAGGGGGCAATGAGCAGTTCTTC.

The J gene is TRBJ2-5, the V gene TRBV9; weak D call: TRBD2 (6 bases). V was clipped by 0 bases and J by 6 bases, with 12 bases between them. CDR3 length equals 14 residues. Germline V CDR1 and CDR2: SGDLS, YYNGEE. The CDR3 sequence: CASSVGDSGQTQYF. CDR3 nucleotide sequence: TGTGCCAGCAGCGTAGGGGACTCCGGACAGACCCAGTACTTC.

The chain has TRBV11-2 and TRBJ1-2; tentatively, D is TRBD1 (5 bases). CDR3 size: 15 residues. V was clipped by 5 bases and J by 8 bases, with 21 bases between them. Germline CDR1 reads SGHAT; CDR2 reads FQNNGV. For the CDR3, the DNA is TGTGCCAGCAGCCCCCCCGGGGGATACGAAATCGGCTACACCTTC. Translation gives CASSPPGGYEIGYTF.

The chain joins TRBV28 to TRBJ1-4, with a weak D call TRBD1 (5 bases). Germline CDR1 is MDHEN and CDR2 is SYDVKM. Trimming left V 8 bases short and J 6 bases short, with 10 bases between. CDR3 size: 12 residues. CDR3 region: CASRPGHEKLFF. The DNA for the CDR3 is TGTGCCAGCCGGCCAGGGCATGAAAAACTGTTTTTT.

The chain uses TRBV5-1 and TRBJ1-4, with no clear D. Trimming cost V 3 bases and J 0 bases, with 15 bases left between them. Germline CDR1 reads SGHRS; CDR2 reads YFSETQ. The CDR3 has 17 residues. This chain's CDR3 is CASSWRPAGTTNEKLFF. CDR3 in DNA: TGCGCCAGCAGCTGGAGACCAGCGGGGACAACTAATGAAAAACTGTTTTTT.

The chain carries TRBV28 and TRBJ1-1, with D uncertain. CDR1 MDHEN and CDR2 SYDVKM come from the germline V gene. Trimming took 3 bases from V and 10 from J, leaving 15 bases between them. CDR3 length: 13 residues. This CDR3 is CASSFSTPGIAFF. The CDR3 nucleotides read TGTGCCAGCAGTTTTTCGACCCCGGGGATAGCTTTCTTT.

The chain recombines TRBV28 with TRBJ1-2; 11 bases are shared with TRBD1. J lost 8 bases, V lost 11 bases, and 7 bases had no gene match. The germline CDR1 and CDR2 sequences are MDHEN and SYDVKM. The CDR3 sequence is 12 residues long. The CDR3 spells CAAGQGVSGYTF. CDR3 bases: TGTGCCGCGGGACAGGGGGTAAGCGGCTACACCTTC.

The gene calls are TRBV6-6 and TRBJ1-4; D is perhaps TRBD1 (6 bases). This CDR3 is built from 17 residues. CDR1 is MNHNY, CDR2 SVGAGI, per germline (reference sequence). Trimming shortened V by 5 bases and J by 0 bases, and 16 bases separated the two germline ends. CDR3 residues: CASSHRAMAATNEKLFF. As DNA, the CDR3 is TGTGCCAGCAGTCACAGGGCGATGGCCGCAACTAATGAAAAACTGTTTTTT.

The V call is TRBV28, the J call TRBJ1-1; D may be TRBD1 (5 bases). CDR3 size: 15 residues. V gave up 0 bases and J gave up 5 bases, with 13 bases separating them. Germline values: CDR1 MDHEN, CDR2 SYDVKM. This chain's CDR3 is CASSLWSGQETEAFF. The DNA of the CDR3 is TGTGCCAGCAGTTTATGGTCAGGGCAGGAGACTGAAGCTTTCTTT.

The chain has TRBV5-4 and TRBJ1-1, with TRBD1 matching 11 bases. V lost 4 bases and J lost 4; bases outside the gene matches: 12. Germline CDR1 SGHNT, CDR2 YYREEE (reference sequence). The CDR3 contains 17 residues. CDR3 sequence reads: CASSPGTGGNSGTEAFF. As DNA, the CDR3 is TGTGCCAGCAGCCCCGGGACAGGGGGTAATTCTGGCACTGAAGCTTTCTTT.

This chain joins TRBV28 and TRBJ2-1; 7 nucleotides align to TRBD1. This CDR3 contains 15 residues. V shed 5 bases and J 8 bases; nucleotides not matched to a gene: 12. Looked up from germline, CDR1 is MDHEN and CDR2 is SYDVKM. CDR3 DNA: TGTGCCAGCAGTCCTCCCGGGACAGAGAGTCATGAGCAGTTCTTC. Residues: CASSPPGTESHEQFF.

V gene TRBV7-9 combines with J gene TRBJ2-7, with 8 bases that match TRBD1. The germline V gene has CDR1 SEHNR and CDR2 FQNEAQ (reference sequence). The V and J ends lost 5 bases and 4 bases, in that order; junction bases with no gene match: 10. CDR3 length: 15 residues. CDR3 bases: TGTGCCAGCAGCCCCCGGACAGGGTATGTTTACGAGCAGTACTTC. Residues: CASSPRTGYVYEQYF.

The chain has TRBV18 and TRBJ1-3; possible D gene TRBD1, 5 bases. The germline CDR1 and CDR2 sequences are KGHSH and LQKENI. This CDR3 is 18 amino acids long. The ends were cut back, 2 bases at V and 6 bases at J, with 23 bases in the middle. The CDR3 spells CASSPATIRQPFQNTIYF. CDR3 in DNA: TGTGCCAGCTCACCAGCAACTATTCGACAGCCTTTCCAAAACACCATATATTTT.

Here the CDR3 reads CASSLGGDTDTQYF. Written as DNA, the CDR3 is TGTGCCAGCAGCTTAGGGGGGGACACAGATACGCAGTATTTT. The chain links TRBV11-2 to TRBJ2-3; weak D call: TRBD2 (6 bases). From germline, CDR1 is SGHAT and CDR2 FQNNGV. Trimming removed 1 base at V and 2 bases at J, with 7 bases between. The CDR3 runs 14 residues.

V is TRBV19 and J is TRBJ2-3, with TRBD1 matching over 9 bases. CDR3 length: 15 amino acids. Losses at the gene ends were 7 bases for V and 2 bases for J; bases not matched to a gene: 7. CDR1 is LNHDA, CDR2 SQIVND, per germline (reference sequence). This chain's CDR3 is CASKGTGGFTDTQYF. The CDR3 DNA follows: TGTGCCAGTAAGGGTACAGGGGGCTTCACAGATACGCAGTATTTT.

The chain uses TRBV5-4 and TRBJ2-5; 12 bases align to TRBD2. Looked up from germline, CDR1 is SGHNT and CDR2 is YYREEE (reference sequence). Unmatched junction bases numbered 6, after V lost 4 bases and J lost 2 bases. This CDR3 is built from 16 residues. The CDR3 reads CASSPSGGAGQETQYF. As DNA, the CDR3 is TGTGCCAGCAGCCCTAGCGGGGGGGCGGGGCAAGAGACCCAGTACTTC.

This chain links TRBV5-1 with TRBJ1-5; D is uncertain. Germline CDR1 SGHRS, CDR2 YFSETQ. Trimming stripped 4 bases from V and 9 bases from J, with 17 bases between. The CDR3 sequence is 14 residues long. The CDR3 loop reads CASSPAEGVRPQHF. The CDR3 coding sequence is TGCGCCAGCAGCCCGGCCGAGGGCGTCCGGCCCCAGCATTTT. Variable domain in full (rest from reference TRBV5-1 and TRBJ1-5): KAGVTQTPRYLIKTRGQQVTLSCSPISGHRSVSWYQQTPGQGLQFLFEYFSETQRNKGNFPGRFSGRQFSNSRSEMNVSTLELGDSALYLCASSPAEGVRPQHFGDGTRLSIL.

This chain joins TRBV27 and TRBJ2-2; D unresolved. The CDR3 is 16 residues long. Trimming pared 0 bases from V and 2 bases from J, leaving 10 bases between. Per germline, CDR1 MNHEY and CDR2 SMNVEV (reference sequence). CDR3 region: CASSLSIQVNTGELFF. CDR3 DNA: TGTGCCAGCAGTTTATCGATCCAGGTTAACACCGGGGAGCTGTTTTTT.

The chain's CDR3 is CASSQERTGGLFF. Here the CDR3 DNA reads TGTGCCAGCAGCCAAGAGCGGACGGGGGGACTGTTTTTT. The chain combines TRBV3-1 (or the pseudogene TRBV3-2) with TRBJ1-4; weak D call: TRBD1 (5 bases). Germline V gene sequence: CDR1 LGHDT, CDR2 YNNKEL (reference sequence). The V gene lost 0 bases and the J gene lost 13 bases, with 12 bases spanning the gap. This CDR3 region has 13 residues.

The genes are TRBV5-4 and TRBJ2-2, with D possibly being TRBD1 (6 bases). Trimming shortened V by 4 bases and J by 1 base, and 8 bases separated the two germline ends. Germline V gene lookup returns CDR1 SGHNT and CDR2 YYREEE (reference sequence). The CDR3 is 14 residues long. Here the CDR3 reads CASSPTGNTGELFF. In DNA, the CDR3 is TGTGCCAGCAGCCCGACAGGGAACACCGGGGAGCTGTTTTTT. Based on the CDR3 plus reference TRBV5-4 and TRBJ2-2, the full variable domain is ETGVTQSPTHLIKTRGQQVTLRCSSQSGHNTVSWYQQALGQGPQFIFQYYREEENGRGNFPPRFSGLQFPNYSSELNVNALELDDSALYLCASSPTGNTGELFFGEGSRLTVL.

The chain is built from TRBV3-1 (or the pseudogene TRBV3-2) and TRBJ2-1; tentative D call: TRBD1 (5 bases). Per the germline V gene, CDR1 is LGHDT and CDR2 is YNNKEL (reference sequence). V was trimmed by 4 bases and J by 13 bases, leaving 14 bases between them. The CDR3 runs to 12 residues. Written as DNA, the CDR3 is TGTGCCAGCAGCCGTGAGGAAGGGGTCCAGTTCTTC. As protein: CASSREEGVQFF.

This chain joins TRBV5-1 and TRBJ2-1, with a weak D call TRBD2 (5 bases). Trimming stripped 3 bases from V and 8 bases from J, with 9 bases between. CDR1 SGHRS and CDR2 YFSETQ come from the germline V gene. The length of the CDR3 is 12 residues. The CDR3 nucleotides read TGCGCCAGCAGCTCCACTAGATATGAGCAGTTCTTC. Its translation is CASSSTRYEQFF.

The chain is built from TRBV3-1 (or the pseudogene TRBV3-2) and TRBJ1-5; D remains unclear. Germline assignment: CDR1 LGHDT and CDR2 YNNKEL (reference sequence). The CDR3 has 14 amino acids. The V gene lost 0 bases and the J gene lost 0 bases, with 3 bases spanning the gap. The CDR3 nucleotides are TGTGCCAGCAGCCAAGATATTAGCAATCAGCCCCAGCATTTT. Translation: CASSQDISNQPQHF.